In its sample, the clone carrying this TCR beta chain was seen once. The junction had 3 bases not matched to a gene; V was cut back by 2 bases and J by 7 bases. Germline V gives CDR1 MNHEY, CDR2 SVGAGI. This CDR3 is 14 amino acids long. The sample is drawn from a study of blood T cell repertoires in COVID-19. Clones were sequenced by immunoSEQ multiplex PCR, and TCRdb holds only the in-frame ones, with some missing. The table lists some 50,000 clones, roughly 82% of them singletons. This receptor was obtained from a woman aged 80 or older with acute or convalescent COVID-19. The chain joins TRBV6-5 to TRBJ1-4; 8 positions agree with TRBD1. Specimen: peripheral blood. The CDR3 here is CASSYGTGSEKLFF. The CDR3 region has the DNA TGTGCCAGCAGTTACGGGACAGGTTCTGAAAAACTGTTTTTT.